The present T cell receptor beta chain was sequenced within a study of blood T cells in healthy people across ages. The sample, approximately 10 milliliters of peripheral blood, was drawn from each donor. Primed by a sample-barcoded 5' primer and a J-beta primer mix, a second PCR proceeded for roughly 6 to 12 cycles. The authors tagged each cDNA molecule using a template-switch adaptor with 12 random nucleotides. MiXCR, applied by TCRdb to the 5' RACE reads, yields one record per CDR3 protein. Counted here are hundreds of thousands of distinct CDR3 sequences, 40% to 50% occurring once; the ten biggest clones make up around 18%. This CDR3 spans 15 amino acids. J lost 4 bases, V lost 5 bases, and 12 bases had no gene match. Germline CDR1 reads DFQATT; CDR2 reads SNEGSKA (reference sequence).

What was sequenced was blood. The TCR originated in a man aged 55 to 69 in good health. The rearrangement joins TRBV20-1 to TRBJ2-3; 7 bases map to TRBD1. The CDR3 loop reads CSALSWGQTADTQYF. CDR3 nucleotides: TGCAGTGCTTTATCTTGGGGACAGACCGCAGATACGCAGTATTTT.